What follows is one TCR beta chain and its context. The antigen remains unidentified. Using immunoSEQ multiplex PCR, the repertoire was profiled, and TCRdb retains in-frame clones only, with some absent. The sample includes about 130,000 clones, roughly 91% of them seen just once. The record originates from a study of OX40 agonist ivuxolimab in advanced cancers. Study information: Mean age roughly 65 years, range 23 to 79; nearly 85% male. Findings and limits, study-wide: Among the lowest peripheral clonal expansion occurred in 0.1-3.0 mg/kg partial responders. The work left the antigen specificity of expanded peripheral T cells undetermined. There were also nonresponders showing low normalized T-cell clonal expansion.

The sequencing here drew on CD4+ or CD8+ T cells sorted from blood, taken in a trial of the OX40 agonist ivuxolimab. The receptor comes from an adult with an advanced solid tumor such as melanoma, head and neck, liver or kidney cancer.

DNA for the CDR3: TGTGCCAGCAGCCCTGACAGGATCACCCTTATGAACACTGAAGCTTTCTTT. Translated: CASSPDRITLMNTEAFF. The rearrangement uses TRBV27 and TRBJ1-1; a possible D gene is TRBD1 (6 bases). Between the trimmed V and J ends, which lost 6 bases and 0 bases, there was a span of 20 bases. This CDR3 is built from 17 residues. The germline V gene has CDR1 MNHEY and CDR2 SMNVEV (reference sequence).